The clone carrying this T cell receptor beta chain was counted between two and nine times. The antigen is undetermined. The data stem from a study of identical twins. MiXCR, applied by TCRdb to the 5' RACE reads, yields one record per CDR3 protein. The sample has 750,000 to 950,000 distinct CDR3 sequences, approximately 13% seen once. Study-level points and caveats: Interpretation of the results relied on cross-sectional statistical analysis and not on following the same donors.

These same records also appear under a second study, on yellow fever vaccine responses in identical twins.

The specimen was PBMCs. This TCR derives from a woman aged 18 to 35 in good health.

The CDR3 region is CASSFPRTSGAQSNTGELFF. The DNA for the CDR3 is TGTGCCAGCAGCTTCCCCCGGACTAGCGGGGCCCAATCGAACACCGGGGAGCTGTTTTTT. The V gene is TRBV11-2, the J gene TRBJ2-2, with 12 bases that match TRBD2. CDR3 length: 20 residues. V was clipped by 3 bases and J by 0 bases; unmatched bases: 11. CDR1 is SGHAT, CDR2 FQNNGV, per germline.